This T cell receptor (beta chain) was obtained from a study of T cell responses to AZD1222 COVID-19 vaccine. The CDR3 runs to 15 residues. CDR1 is MNHNS, CDR2 SASEGT, per germline. With 2 bases removed from V and 0 bases from J, the gap between germline ends came to 11 bases. The protocol was immunoSEQ multiplex PCR, while the TCRdb copy is restricted to in-frame clones and leaves out a portion. This sample's table reports over 140,000 clones. The sequenced material came from peripheral blood. This TCR came from an adult in good health. The rearrangement links TRBV6-1 to TRBJ2-7; D call uncertain. CDR3 DNA sequence: TGTGCCAGCAGTGAATACGGGCGTAGCTCCTACGAGCAGTACTTC. Amino acids: CASSEYGRSSYEQYF.